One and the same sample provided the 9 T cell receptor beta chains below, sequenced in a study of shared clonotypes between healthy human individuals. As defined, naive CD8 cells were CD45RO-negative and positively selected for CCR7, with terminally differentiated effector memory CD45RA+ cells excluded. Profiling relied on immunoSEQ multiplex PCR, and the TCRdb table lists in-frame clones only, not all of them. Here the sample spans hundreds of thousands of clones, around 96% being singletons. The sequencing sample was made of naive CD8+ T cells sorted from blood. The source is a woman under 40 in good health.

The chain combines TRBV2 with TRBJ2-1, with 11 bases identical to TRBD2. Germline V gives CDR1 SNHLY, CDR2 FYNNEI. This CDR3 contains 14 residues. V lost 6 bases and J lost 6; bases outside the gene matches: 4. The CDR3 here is CASRGLAGTNEQFF. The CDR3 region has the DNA TGTGCCAGCAGAGGACTAGCGGGCACCAATGAGCAGTTCTTC. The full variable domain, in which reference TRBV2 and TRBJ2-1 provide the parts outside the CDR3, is EPEVTQTPSHQVTQMGQEVILRCVPISNHLYFYWYRQILGQKVEFLVSFYNNEISEKSEIFDDQFSVERPDGSNFTLKIRSTKLEDSAMYFCASRGLAGTNEQFFGPGTRLTVL.

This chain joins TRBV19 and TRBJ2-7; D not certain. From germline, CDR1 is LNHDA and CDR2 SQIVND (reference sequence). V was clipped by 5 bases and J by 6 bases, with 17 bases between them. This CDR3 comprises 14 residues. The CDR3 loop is CASSHTDTPLEQYF. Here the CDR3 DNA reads TGTGCCAGTAGTCACACAGATACTCCTCTCGAGCAGTACTTC. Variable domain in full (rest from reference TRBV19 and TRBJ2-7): DGGITQSPKYLFRKEGQNVTLSCEQNLNHDAMYWYRQDPGQGLRLIYYSQIVNDFQKGDIAEGYSVSREKKESFPLTVTSAQKNPTAFYLCASSHTDTPLEQYFGPGTRLTVT.

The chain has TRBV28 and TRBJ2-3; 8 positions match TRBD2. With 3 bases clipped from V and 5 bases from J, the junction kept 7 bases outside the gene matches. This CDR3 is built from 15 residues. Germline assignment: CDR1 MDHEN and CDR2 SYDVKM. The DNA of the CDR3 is TGTGCCAGCAGTTTGCCTCCGGGACTAGAAGATACGCAGTATTTT. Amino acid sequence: CASSLPPGLEDTQYF. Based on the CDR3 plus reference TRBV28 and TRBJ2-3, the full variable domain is DVKVTQSSRYLVKRTGEKVFLECVQDMDHENMFWYRQDPGLGLRLIYFSYDVKMKEKGDIPEGYSVSREKKERFSLILESASTNQTSMYLCASSLPPGLEDTQYFGPGTRLTVL.

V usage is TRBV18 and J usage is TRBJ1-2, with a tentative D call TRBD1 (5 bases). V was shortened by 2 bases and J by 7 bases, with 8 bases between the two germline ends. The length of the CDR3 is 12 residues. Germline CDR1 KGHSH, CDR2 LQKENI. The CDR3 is CASSPGAGGYTF. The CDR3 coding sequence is TGTGCCAGCTCACCAGGGGCCGGTGGCTACACCTTC.

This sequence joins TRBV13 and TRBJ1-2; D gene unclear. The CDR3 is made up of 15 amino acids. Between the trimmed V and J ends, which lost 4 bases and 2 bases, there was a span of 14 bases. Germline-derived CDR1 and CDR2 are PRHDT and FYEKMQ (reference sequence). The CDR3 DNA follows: TGTGCCAGCAGCTACCGAAGGGAGGGAAACTATGGCTACACCTTC. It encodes CASSYRREGNYGYTF.

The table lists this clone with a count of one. CDR3 in amino acids: CASSIRQAPPYEQYF. CDR3 nucleotide sequence: TGTGCCAGCAGTATCCGACAGGCTCCTCCCTACGAGCAGTACTTC. The chain has TRBV27 and TRBJ2-7; D perhaps matches TRBD1 (6 bases). The germline gives CDR1 MNHEY, CDR2 SMNVEV (reference sequence). The germline V and J ends were trimmed by 5 bases and 2 bases, with 16 bases remaining between them. The CDR3 has 15 residues.

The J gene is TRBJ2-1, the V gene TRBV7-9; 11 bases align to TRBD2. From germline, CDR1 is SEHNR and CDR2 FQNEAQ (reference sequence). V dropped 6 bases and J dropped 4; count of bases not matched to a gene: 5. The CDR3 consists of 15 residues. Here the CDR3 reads CASSQPSGRYNEQFF. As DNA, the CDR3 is TGTGCCAGCAGTCAACCTAGCGGGAGGTACAATGAGCAGTTCTTC. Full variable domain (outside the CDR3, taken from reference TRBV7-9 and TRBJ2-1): DTGVSQNPRHKITKRGQNVTFRCDPISEHNRLYWYRQTLGQGPEFLTYFQNEAQLEKSRLLSDRFSAERPKGSFSTLEIQRTEQGDSAMYLCASSQPSGRYNEQFFGPGTRLTVL.

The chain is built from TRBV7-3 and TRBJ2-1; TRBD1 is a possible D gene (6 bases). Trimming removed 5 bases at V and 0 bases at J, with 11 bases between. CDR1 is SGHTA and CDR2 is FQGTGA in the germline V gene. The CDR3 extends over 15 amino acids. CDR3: CASSPRGGSYNEQFF. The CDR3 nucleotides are TGTGCCAGCAGCCCCCGAGGGGGCTCCTACAATGAGCAGTTCTTC.

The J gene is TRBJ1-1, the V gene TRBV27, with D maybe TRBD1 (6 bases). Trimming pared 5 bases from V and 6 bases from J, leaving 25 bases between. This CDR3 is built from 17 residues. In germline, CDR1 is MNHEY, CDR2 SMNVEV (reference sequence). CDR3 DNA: TGTGCCAGCAGTGTAAGATCAGGGGCCTGGAGGGCGTCTGAAGCTTTCTTT. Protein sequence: CASSVRSGAWRASEAFF.